This TCR beta chain originates from a study of shared clonotypes between healthy human individuals. Study summary: Three CD4 naive, three CD4 memory, two CD8 naive and one CD8 memory plate were used per donor. Study-wide findings and caveats: Non-shared clonotypes displayed generation probabilities falling below those of clonotypes present in all four donors.

Germline-derived CDR1 and CDR2 are MNHEY and SMNVEV (reference sequence). The CDR3 extends over 14 amino acids. V lost 4 bases to trimming and J lost 10 bases, with 14 bases between them. Clones were sequenced by immunoSEQ multiplex PCR, and TCRdb holds only the in-frame ones, with some missing. The sample contains millions of clones, roughly 95% of which appear only once. Positively selected for CCR7, the CD45RO-negative cells used as naive CD8 cells excluded terminally differentiated effector memory CD45RA+ cells. Donors were healthy HIV-negative adults without recently reported acute infections or vaccinations. About this clone: What it binds is unknown.

The sequenced material came from naive CD8+ T cells sorted from blood. The sequence was collected from a man aged 18 to 30 in good health. The chain couples TRBV27 to TRBJ1-6; tentative D call: TRBD1 (5 bases). CDR3 amino acids: CASSSGGVGSPLHF. For the CDR3, the DNA is TGTGCCAGCAGTTCTGGAGGGGTGGGCTCACCCCTCCACTTT.